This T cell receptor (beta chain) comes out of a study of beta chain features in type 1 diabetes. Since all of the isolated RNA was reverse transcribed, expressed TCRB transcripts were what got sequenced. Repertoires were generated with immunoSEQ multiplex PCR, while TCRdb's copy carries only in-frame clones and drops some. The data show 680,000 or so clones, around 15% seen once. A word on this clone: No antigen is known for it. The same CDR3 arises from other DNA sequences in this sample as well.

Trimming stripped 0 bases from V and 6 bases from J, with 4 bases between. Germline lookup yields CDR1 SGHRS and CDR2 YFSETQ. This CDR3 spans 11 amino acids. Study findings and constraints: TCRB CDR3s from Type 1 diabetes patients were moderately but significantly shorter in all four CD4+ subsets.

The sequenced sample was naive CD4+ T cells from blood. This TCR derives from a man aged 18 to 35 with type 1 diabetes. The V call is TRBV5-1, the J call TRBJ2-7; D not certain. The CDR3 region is CASSLGTEQYF. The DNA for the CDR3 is TGCGCCAGCAGCTTGGGTACCGAGCAGTACTTC. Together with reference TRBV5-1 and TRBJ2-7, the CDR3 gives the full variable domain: KAGVTQTPRYLIKTRGQQVTLSCSPISGHRSVSWYQQTPGQGLQFLFEYFSETQRNKGNFPGRFSGRQFSNSRSEMNVSTLELGDSALYLCASSLGTEQYFGPGTRLTVT.